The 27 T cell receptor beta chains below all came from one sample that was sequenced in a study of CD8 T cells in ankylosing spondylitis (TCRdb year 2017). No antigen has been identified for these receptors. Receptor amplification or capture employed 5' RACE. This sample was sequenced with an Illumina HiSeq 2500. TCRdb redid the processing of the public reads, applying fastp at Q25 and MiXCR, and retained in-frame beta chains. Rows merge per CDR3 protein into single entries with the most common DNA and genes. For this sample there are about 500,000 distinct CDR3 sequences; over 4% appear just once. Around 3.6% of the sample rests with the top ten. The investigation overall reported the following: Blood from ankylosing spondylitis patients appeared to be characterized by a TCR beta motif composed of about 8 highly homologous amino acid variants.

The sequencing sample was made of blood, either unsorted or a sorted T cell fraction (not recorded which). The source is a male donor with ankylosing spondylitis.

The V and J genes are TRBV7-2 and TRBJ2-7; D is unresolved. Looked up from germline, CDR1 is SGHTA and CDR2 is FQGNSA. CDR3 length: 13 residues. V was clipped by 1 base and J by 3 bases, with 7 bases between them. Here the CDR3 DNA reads TGTGCCAGCAGCTTAGAGTTTGGCTACGAGCAGTACTTC. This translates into CASSLEFGYEQYF. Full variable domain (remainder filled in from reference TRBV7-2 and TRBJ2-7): GAGVSQSPSNKVTEKGKDVELRCDPISGHTALYWYRQSLGQGLEFLIYFQGNSAPDKSGLPSDRFSAERTGGSVSTLTIQRTQQEDSAVYLCASSLEFGYEQYFGPGTRLTVT.

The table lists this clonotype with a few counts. The CDR3 coding sequence is TGTGCCAGCAGCGTGCAGGGGGCGGGGACCGGGGAGCTGTTTTTT. Protein: CASSVQGAGTGELFF. The rearrangement links TRBV7-2 to TRBJ2-2; TRBD1 aligns across 8 bases. The CDR3 consists of 15 residues. V shed 5 bases, J shed 5 bases, and the junction held 7 bases outside the gene matches. CDR1 and CDR2 (germline): SGHTA, FQGNSA.

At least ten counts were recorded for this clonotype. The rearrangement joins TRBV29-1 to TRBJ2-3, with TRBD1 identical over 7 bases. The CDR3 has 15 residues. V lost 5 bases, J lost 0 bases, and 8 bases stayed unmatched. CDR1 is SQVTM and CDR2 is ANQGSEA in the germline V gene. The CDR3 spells CSVSPTGPSTDTQYF. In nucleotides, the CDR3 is TGCAGCGTTTCACCGACAGGGCCTAGCACAGATACGCAGTATTTT.

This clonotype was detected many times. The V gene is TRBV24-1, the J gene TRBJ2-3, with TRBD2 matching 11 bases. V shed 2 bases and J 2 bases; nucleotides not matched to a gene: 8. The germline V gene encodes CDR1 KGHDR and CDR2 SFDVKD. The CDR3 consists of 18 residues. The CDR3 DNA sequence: TGTGCCACCAGTGATTCTGGGGGACTAGCGGACTTCACAGATACGCAGTATTTT. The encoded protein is CATSDSGGLADFTDTQYF.

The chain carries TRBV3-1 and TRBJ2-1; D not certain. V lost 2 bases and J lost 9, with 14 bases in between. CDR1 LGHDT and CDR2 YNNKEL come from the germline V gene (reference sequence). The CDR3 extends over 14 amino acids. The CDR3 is CASSQTGRQGEQFF. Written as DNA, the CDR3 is TGTGCCAGCAGCCAAACGGGCAGGCAAGGTGAGCAGTTCTTC.

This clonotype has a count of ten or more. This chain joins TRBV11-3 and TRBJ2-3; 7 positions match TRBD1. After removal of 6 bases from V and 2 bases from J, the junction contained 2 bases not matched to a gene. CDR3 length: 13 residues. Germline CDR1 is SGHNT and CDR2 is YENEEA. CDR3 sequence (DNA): TGTGCCAGCAGTGGACAGGACACAGATACGCAGTATTTT. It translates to CASSGQDTDTQYF. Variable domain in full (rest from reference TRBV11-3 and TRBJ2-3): EAGVVQSPRYKIIEKKQPVAFWCNPISGHNTLYWYLQNLGQGPELLIRYENEEAVDDSQLPKDRFSAERLKGVDSTLKIQPAELGDSAVYLCASSGQDTDTQYFGPGTRLTVL.

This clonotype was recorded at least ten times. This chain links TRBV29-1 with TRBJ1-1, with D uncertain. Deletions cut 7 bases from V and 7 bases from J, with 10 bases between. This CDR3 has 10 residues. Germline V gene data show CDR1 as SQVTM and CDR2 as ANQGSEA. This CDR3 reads CSAGMDEAFF. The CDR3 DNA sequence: TGCAGCGCCGGGATGGATGAAGCTTTCTTT.

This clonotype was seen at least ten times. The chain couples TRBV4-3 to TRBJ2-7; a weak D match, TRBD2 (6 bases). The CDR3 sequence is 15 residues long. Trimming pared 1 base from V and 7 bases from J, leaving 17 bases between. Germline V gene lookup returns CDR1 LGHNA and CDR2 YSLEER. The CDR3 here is CASSQGIVEGREQYF. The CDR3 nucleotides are TGCGCCAGCAGCCAAGGGATAGTTGAAGGGAGGGAGCAGTACTTC.

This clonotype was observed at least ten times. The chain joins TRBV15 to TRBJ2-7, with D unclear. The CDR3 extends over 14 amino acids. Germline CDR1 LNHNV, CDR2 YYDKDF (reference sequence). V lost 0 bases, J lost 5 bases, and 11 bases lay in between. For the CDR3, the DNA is TGTGCCACCAGCAGAGATCTGGAAGCCCACGAGCAGTACTTC. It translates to CATSRDLEAHEQYF.

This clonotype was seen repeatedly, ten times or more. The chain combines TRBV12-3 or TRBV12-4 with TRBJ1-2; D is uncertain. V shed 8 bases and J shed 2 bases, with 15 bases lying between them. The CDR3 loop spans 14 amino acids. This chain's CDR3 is CASASPMDNYGYTF. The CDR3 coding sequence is TGTGCCAGCGCCAGTCCGATGGACAACTATGGCTACACCTTC.

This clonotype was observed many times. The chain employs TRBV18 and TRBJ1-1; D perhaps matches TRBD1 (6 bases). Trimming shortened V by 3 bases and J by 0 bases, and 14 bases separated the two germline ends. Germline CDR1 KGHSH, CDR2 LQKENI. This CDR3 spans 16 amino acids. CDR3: CASSPRGVALNTEAFF. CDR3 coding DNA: TGTGCCAGCTCACCGAGGGGGGTGGCCCTGAACACTGAAGCTTTCTTT.

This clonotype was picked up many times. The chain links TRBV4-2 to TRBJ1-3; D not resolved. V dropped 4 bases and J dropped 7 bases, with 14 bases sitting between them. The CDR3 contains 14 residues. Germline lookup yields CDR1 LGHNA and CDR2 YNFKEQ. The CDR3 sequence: CASSPRANGNTIYF. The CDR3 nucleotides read TGTGCCAGCAGCCCGAGAGCGAATGGGAACACCATATATTTT.

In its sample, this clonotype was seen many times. CDR3 region: CASSYTSGRSYNEQFF. In DNA form, the CDR3 reads TGTGCCAGCAGCTATACTAGCGGGAGGTCCTACAATGAGCAGTTCTTC. The chain is built from TRBV7-2 and TRBJ2-1, with TRBD2 matching 12 bases. V lost 4 bases and J lost 1; bases outside the gene matches: 2. The CDR3 is 16 residues long. Germline assignment: CDR1 SGHTA and CDR2 FQGNSA.

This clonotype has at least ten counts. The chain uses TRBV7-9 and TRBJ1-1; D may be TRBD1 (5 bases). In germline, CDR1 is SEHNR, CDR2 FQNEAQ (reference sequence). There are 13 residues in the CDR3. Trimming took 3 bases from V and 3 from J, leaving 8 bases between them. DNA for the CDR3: TGTGCCAGCAGCTTTGGGGGGTACACTGAAGCTTTCTTT. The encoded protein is CASSFGGYTEAFF. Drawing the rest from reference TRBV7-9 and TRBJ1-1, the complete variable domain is DTGVSQNPRHKITKRGQNVTFRCDPISEHNRLYWYRQTLGQGPEFLTYFQNEAQLEKSRLLSDRFSAERPKGSFSTLEIQRTEQGDSAMYLCASSFGGYTEAFFGQGTRLTVV.

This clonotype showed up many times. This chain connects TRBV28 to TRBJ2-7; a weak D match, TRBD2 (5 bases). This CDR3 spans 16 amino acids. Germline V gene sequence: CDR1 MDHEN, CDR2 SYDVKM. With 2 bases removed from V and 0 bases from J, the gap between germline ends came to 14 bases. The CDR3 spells CASSLAPGRSSYEQYF. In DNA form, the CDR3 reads TGTGCCAGCAGTTTAGCCCCGGGAAGGAGCTCCTACGAGCAGTACTTC.

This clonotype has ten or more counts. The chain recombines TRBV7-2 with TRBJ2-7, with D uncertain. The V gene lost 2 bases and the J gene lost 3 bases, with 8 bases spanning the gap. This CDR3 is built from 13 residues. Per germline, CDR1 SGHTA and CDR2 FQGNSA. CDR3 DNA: TGTGCCAGCAGCTTATGGCAGCTCTACGAGCAGTACTTC. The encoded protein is CASSLWQLYEQYF.

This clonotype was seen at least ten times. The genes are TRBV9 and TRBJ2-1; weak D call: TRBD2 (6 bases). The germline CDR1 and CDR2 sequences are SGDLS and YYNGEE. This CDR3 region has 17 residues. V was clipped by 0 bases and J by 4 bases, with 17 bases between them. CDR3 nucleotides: TGTGCCAGCAGCGTAGGCCCTAGCGTCACGGGGTACAATGAGCAGTTCTTC. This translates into CASSVGPSVTGYNEQFF.

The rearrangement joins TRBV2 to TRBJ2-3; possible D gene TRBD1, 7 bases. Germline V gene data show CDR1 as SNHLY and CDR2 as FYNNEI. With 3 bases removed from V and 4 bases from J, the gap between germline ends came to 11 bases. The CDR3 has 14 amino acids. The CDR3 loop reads CASSDQGGADTQYF. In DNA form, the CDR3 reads TGTGCCAGCAGTGACCAGGGGGGAGCAGATACGCAGTATTTT.

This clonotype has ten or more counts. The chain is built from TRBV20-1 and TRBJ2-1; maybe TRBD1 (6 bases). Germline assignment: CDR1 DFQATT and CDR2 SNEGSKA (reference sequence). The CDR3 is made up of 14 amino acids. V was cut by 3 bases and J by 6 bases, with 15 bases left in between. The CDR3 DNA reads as TGCAGTGCTAGGGGGGCTAACAGGGTCAATGAGCAGTTCTTC. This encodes CSARGANRVNEQFF.

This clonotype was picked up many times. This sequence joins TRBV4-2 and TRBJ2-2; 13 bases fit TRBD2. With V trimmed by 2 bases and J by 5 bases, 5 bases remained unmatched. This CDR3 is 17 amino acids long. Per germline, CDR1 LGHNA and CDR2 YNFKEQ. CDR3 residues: CASSQPGTSGITGELFF. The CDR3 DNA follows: TGTGCCAGCAGCCAACCCGGGACTAGCGGGATTACCGGGGAGCTGTTTTTT.

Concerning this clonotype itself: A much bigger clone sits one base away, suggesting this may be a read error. The CDR3 coding sequence is TGTGCCAGCAGTTACGCGGGGGGAGGGGACAGGCAGTATTTT. Its translation: CASSYAGGGDRQYF. The gene calls are TRBV6-5 and TRBJ2-3, with D maybe TRBD2 (8 bases). Germline CDR1 and CDR2: MNHEY and SVGAGI. This CDR3 is 14 amino acids long. With 2 bases removed from V and 11 bases from J, the gap between germline ends came to 17 bases.

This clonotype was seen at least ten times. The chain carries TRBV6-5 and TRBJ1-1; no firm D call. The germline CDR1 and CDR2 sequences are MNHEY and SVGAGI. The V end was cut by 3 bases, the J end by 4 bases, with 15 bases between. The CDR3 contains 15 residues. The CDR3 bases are TGTGCCAGCAGTTATCAGGCAGCAACCTTCACTGAAGCTTTCTTT. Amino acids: CASSYQAATFTEAFF.

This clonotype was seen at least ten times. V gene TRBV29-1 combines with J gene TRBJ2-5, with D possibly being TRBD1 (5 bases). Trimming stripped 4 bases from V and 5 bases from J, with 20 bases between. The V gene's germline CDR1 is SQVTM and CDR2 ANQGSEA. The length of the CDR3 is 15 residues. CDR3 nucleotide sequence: TGCAGCGTTGGCCCAAGGGGTCTCCGGCTTGAGACCCAGTACTTC. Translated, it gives CSVGPRGLRLETQYF.

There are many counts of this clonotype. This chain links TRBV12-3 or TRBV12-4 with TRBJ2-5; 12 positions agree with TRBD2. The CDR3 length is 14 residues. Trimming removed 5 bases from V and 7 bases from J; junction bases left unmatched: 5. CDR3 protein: CASSRLAGDGTQYF. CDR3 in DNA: TGTGCCAGCAGTCGACTAGCGGGGGACGGGACCCAGTACTTC.

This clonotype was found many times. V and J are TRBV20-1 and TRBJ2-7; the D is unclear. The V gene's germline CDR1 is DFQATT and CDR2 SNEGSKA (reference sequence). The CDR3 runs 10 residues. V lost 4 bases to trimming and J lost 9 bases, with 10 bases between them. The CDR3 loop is CSATNKWQYF. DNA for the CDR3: TGCAGTGCTACCAACAAGTGGCAGTACTTC.

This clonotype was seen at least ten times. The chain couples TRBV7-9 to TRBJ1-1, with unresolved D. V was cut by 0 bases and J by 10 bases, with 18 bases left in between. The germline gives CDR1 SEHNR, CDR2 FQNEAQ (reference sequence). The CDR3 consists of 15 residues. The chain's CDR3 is CASSLALFESAGAFF. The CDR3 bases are TGTGCCAGCAGCTTAGCGCTATTTGAGTCGGCAGGAGCTTTCTTT.

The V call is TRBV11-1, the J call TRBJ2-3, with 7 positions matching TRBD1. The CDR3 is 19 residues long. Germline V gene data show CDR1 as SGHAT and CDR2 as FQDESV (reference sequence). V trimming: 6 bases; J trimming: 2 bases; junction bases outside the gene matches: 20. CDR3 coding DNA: TGTGCCAGCAGGAAAGAGGACAGGAATCATCCTGCGTTCACAGATACGCAGTATTTT. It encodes CASRKEDRNHPAFTDTQYF.